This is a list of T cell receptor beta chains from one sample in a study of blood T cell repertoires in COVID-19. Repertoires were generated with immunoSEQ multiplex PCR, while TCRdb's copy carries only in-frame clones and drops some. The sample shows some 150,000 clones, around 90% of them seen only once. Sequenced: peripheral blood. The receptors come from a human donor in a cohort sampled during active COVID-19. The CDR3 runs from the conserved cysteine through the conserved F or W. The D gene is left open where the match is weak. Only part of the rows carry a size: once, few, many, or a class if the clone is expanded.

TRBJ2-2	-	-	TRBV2	CASSLGVGGTGELFF	TGTGCCAGCAGTCTCGGTGTCGGGGGCACCGGGGAGCTGTTTTTT
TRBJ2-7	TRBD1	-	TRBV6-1	CASSEEPGQGAREQYF	TGTGCCAGCAGTGAGGAACCGGGACAGGGGGCGCGTGAGCAGTACTTC
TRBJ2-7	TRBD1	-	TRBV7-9	CASSRRGTGVLRSSYEQYF	TGTGCCAGCAGCAGAAGAGGGACAGGTGTTCTTCGTAGCTCCTACGAGCAGTACTTC
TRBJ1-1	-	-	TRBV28	CASSPPGKRDTEAFF	TGTGCCAGCAGCCCGCCGGGAAAAAGGGACACTGAAGCTTTCTTT
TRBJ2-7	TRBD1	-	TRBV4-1	CASSQRTGLYEQYF	TGCGCCAGCAGCCAAAGGACAGGCCTCTACGAGCAGTACTTC
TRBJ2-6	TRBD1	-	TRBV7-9	CASSAQGAGSGANVLTF	TGTGCCAGCAGCGCCCAGGGGGCAGGGTCTGGGGCCAACGTCCTGACTTTC
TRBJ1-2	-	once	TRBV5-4	CASSLAPKGDYGYTF	TGTGCCAGCAGCTTGGCCCCCAAAGGGGACTATGGCTACACCTTC
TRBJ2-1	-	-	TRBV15	CATSREGQTYNEQFF	TGTGCCACCAGCAGAGAGGGGCAAACCTACAATGAGCAGTTCTTC
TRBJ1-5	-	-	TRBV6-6	CASGRGAKYNSNQPQHF	TGTGCCAGCGGTCGGGGGGCGAAGTATAATAGCAATCAGCCCCAGCATTTT
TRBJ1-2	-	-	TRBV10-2	CASSDGLSNYGYTF	TGCGCCAGCAGTGACGGTCTTTCTAACTATGGCTACACCTTC
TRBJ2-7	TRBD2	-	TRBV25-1	CASSGTSGRESSYEQYF	TGTGCCAGCAGTGGGACTAGCGGGAGGGAAAGCTCCTACGAGCAGTACTTC
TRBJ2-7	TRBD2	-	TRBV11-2	CASSLDPQLGLRQYEQYF	TGTGCCAGCAGCTTAGATCCACAGCTGGGACTAAGGCAGTACGAGCAGTACTTC
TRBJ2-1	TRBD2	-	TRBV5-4	CASSWGTSGRYNEQFF	TGTGCCAGCAGCTGGGGGACCAGCGGGAGATACAATGAGCAGTTCTTC
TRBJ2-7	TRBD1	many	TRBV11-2	CASSLDGQGGEQYF	TGTGCCAGCAGCCTCGACGGACAGGGTGGGGAGCAGTACTTC
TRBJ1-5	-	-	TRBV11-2	CASSSGYNQPQHF	TGTGCCAGCAGCTCGGGTTACAATCAGCCCCAGCATTTT
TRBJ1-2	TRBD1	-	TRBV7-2	CASSLTSDRSYGYTF	TGTGCCAGCAGCTTAACTTCGGACAGGAGTTATGGCTACACCTTC
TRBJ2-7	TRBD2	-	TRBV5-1	CASSHGGAGGPSYEQYF	TGCGCCAGCAGCCACGGGGGAGCGGGGGGACCTTCCTACGAGCAGTACTTC
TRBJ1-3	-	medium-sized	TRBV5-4	CASSLDALSGNTIYF	TGTGCCAGCAGCTTGGACGCGCTCTCTGGAAACACCATATATTTT
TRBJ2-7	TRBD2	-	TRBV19	CASSSYSGSSYEQYF	TGTGCCAGTAGTAGTTACAGCGGGAGCTCCTACGAGCAGTACTTC
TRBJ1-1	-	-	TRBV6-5	CASSFNRVTNTEAFF	TGTGCCAGCAGTTTTAACAGGGTAACGAACACTGAAGCTTTCTTT
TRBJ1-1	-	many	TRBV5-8	CASSFAGSAPVMNTEAFF	TGTGCCAGCAGCTTCGCAGGAAGTGCACCCGTGATGAACACTGAAGCTTTCTTT
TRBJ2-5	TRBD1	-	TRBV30	CAWSGQGAGQETQYF	TGTGCCTGGAGCGGACAGGGGGCGGGACAGGAGACCCAGTACTTC
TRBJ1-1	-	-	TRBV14	CASGQGLNTEAFF	TGTGCCAGCGGCCAGGGGCTGAACACTGAAGCTTTCTTT
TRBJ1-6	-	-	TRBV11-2	CASSQHVYNSPLHF	TGTGCCAGCAGCCAACATGTATATAATTCACCCCTCCACTTT
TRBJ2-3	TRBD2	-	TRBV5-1	CASSLGLVLDTQYF	TGCGCCAGCAGCCTAGGACTAGTTTTAGATACGCAGTATTTT
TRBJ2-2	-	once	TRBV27	CASSFFTGELFF	TGTGCCAGCAGTTTCTTCACCGGGGAGCTGTTTTTT
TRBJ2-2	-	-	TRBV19	CASIADRRTGELFF	TGTGCCAGTATCGCGGACAGAAGGACCGGGGAGCTGTTTTTT
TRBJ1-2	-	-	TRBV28	CASKGQVLNGYTF	TGTGCCAGCAAGGGGCAGGTGTTAAATGGCTACACCTTC